The 18 T cell receptor beta chains below all came from one sample that was sequenced in a study of T cells in Graves' hyperthyroidism and ophthalmopathy. RNA transcripts yielded amplified TCR beta CDR3 regions. The HTBI set primed first-round TCR CDR3 RT-PCR. TCRdb analysed the multiplex PCR reads with MiXCR anew, one entry per CDR3 protein. Among around 300,000 distinct CDR3 sequences, around 15% were seen once, and the ten largest hold almost 35%. The sequenced sample was blood. These receptors were taken from a woman between 40 and 55 years old with Graves' ophthalmopathy.

The chain has TRBV4-2 and TRBJ2-1; TRBD1 or TRBD2 may be the D gene (5 bases each). CDR1 is LGHNA and CDR2 is YNFKEQ in the germline V gene. The CDR3 consists of 16 residues. The V end lost 0 bases, the J end lost 5 bases, and 14 bases lay between the germline ends. This CDR3 is CASSQDRGSLHNEQFF. The CDR3 DNA reads TGTGCCAGCAGCCAAGACCGGGGCTCCCTGCACAATGAGCAGTTCTTC.

V usage is TRBV28 and J usage is TRBJ1-2; possibly TRBD1 for D (5 bases). Deletions cut 1 base from V and 6 bases from J, with 9 bases between. Germline V CDR1 and CDR2: MDHEN, SYDVKM. The CDR3 consists of 13 residues. CDR3 sequence: CASSLLRGNGYTF. DNA of the CDR3: TGTGCCAGCAGTTTATTAAGGGGCAATGGCTACACCTTC.

V and J are TRBV4-1 and TRBJ2-5; D remains unclear. Trimming removed 3 bases at V and 5 bases at J, with 16 bases between. Looked up from germline, CDR1 is MGHRA and CDR2 is YSYEKL. CDR3 length: 15 residues. The CDR3 DNA reads as TGCGCCAGCAGCCACGACTCGTCATCCTTGGAGACCCAGTACTTC. This translates into CASSHDSSSLETQYF.

This clonotype was counted at least ten times. The chain links TRBV12-3 or TRBV12-4 to TRBJ2-3, with a possible D match to TRBD1 (6 bases). V was pared by 4 bases and J by 2 bases, with 7 bases between. The CDR3 consists of 13 residues. The CDR3 DNA is TGTGCCAGCAGTTGGGACATCACAGATACGCAGTATTTT. Translation gives CASSWDITDTQYF.

The sample holds a few counts of this clonotype. The rearrangement joins TRBV20-1 to TRBJ2-7; 9 bases agree with TRBD1. There are 14 residues in the CDR3. Germline values: CDR1 DFQATT, CDR2 SNEGSKA (reference sequence). V lost 3 bases and J lost 3; bases outside the gene matches: 6. For the CDR3, the DNA is TGCAGTGCTAGCGGGGACAGGGAAATCTACGAGCAGTACTTC. Protein sequence: CSASGDREIYEQYF.

There are many counts of this clonotype. This chain links TRBV12-3 or TRBV12-4 with TRBJ1-3; TRBD1 agrees at 10 bases. The CDR3 has 17 amino acids. Unmatched junction bases numbered 10, after V lost 4 bases and J lost 4 bases. The CDR3 nucleotides are TGTGCCAGCAGTTACAGGACCGGGACAGGGGTCGGAAACACCATATATTTT. This codes for CASSYRTGTGVGNTIYF.

This clonotype was seen many times. Its ends do not fully match the called genes, so a read error is possible. The V gene is TRBV7-7, the J gene TRBJ2-1; 7 bases line up with TRBD1. The CDR3 length is 14 residues. Germline CDR1 is SSHAT and CDR2 is FNYEAQ (reference sequence). Written as DNA, the CDR3 is TGTGCTAGCAGCCCTAGGACAGGCTACAATGAGCAGTTCTTC. Translating it yields CASSPRTGYNEQFF. Supplemented by reference TRBV7-7 and TRBJ2-1, the full variable domain reads GAGVSQSPRYKVTKRGQDVTLRCDPISSHATLYWYQQALGQGPEFLTYFNYEAQPDKSGLPSDRFSAERPEGSISTLTIQRTEQRDSAMYRCASSPRTGYNEQFFGPGTRLTVL.

The chain employs TRBV2 and TRBJ1-4; D perhaps matches TRBD1 (6 bases). V was cut by 6 bases and J by 7 bases, with 15 bases left in between. The CDR3 totals 14 residues. From germline, CDR1 is SNHLY and CDR2 FYNNEI. CDR3 DNA: TGTGCCAGCAGACTTATACAGGGTTCTGAAAAACTGTTTTTT. Translated: CASRLIQGSEKLFF.

There are a few counts of this clonotype. The chain couples TRBV20-1 to TRBJ2-7; TRBD2 might be the D (5 bases). Germline assignment: CDR1 DFQATT and CDR2 SNEGSKA (reference sequence). The CDR3 consists of 13 residues. The CDR3 DNA reads as TGCAGCACTGACTATTCGGAAGTGTACGAGCAGTACTTC. It yields the protein CSTDYSEVYEQYF.

In this sample, this clonotype turned up many times. The chain joins TRBV20-1 to TRBJ1-2, with D possibly matching TRBD1 (6 bases). Trimming cost V 6 bases and J 1 base, with 21 bases left between them. CDR1 DFQATT and CDR2 SNEGSKA come from the germline V gene (reference sequence). The CDR3 is 16 amino acids. Here the CDR3 reads CSANPIDRSLNYGYTF. The CDR3 coding sequence is TGCAGTGCCAACCCCATCGACAGGTCCCTTAACTATGGCTACACCTTC.

This clonotype was counted many times. The chain has TRBV5-6 and TRBJ2-1; D ambiguous. CDR3 length: 15 residues. Trimming pared 4 bases from V and 0 bases from J, leaving 11 bases between. Germline V gene sequence: CDR1 SGHDT, CDR2 YYEEEE. The CDR3, as DNA: TGTGCCAGCAGCGGACCGGTGGGCTCCTACAATGAGCAGTTCTTC. Translated, it gives CASSGPVGSYNEQFF.

In its sample, this clonotype was seen many times. The V gene is TRBV7-2, the J gene TRBJ1-5; the match to TRBD1 covers 7 bases. After removal of 0 bases from V and 8 bases from J, the junction contained 4 bases not matched to a gene. Germline-derived CDR1 and CDR2 are SGHTA and FQGNSA. The CDR3 covers 14 residues. CDR3 region: CASSLARTGEPQHF. The CDR3 DNA reads TGTGCCAGCAGCTTAGCAAGGACAGGTGAGCCCCAGCATTTT.

The table lists this clonotype with many counts. The chain joins TRBV20-1 to TRBJ2-3; 7 bases fit TRBD1. The CDR3 loop spans 13 amino acids. The V segment lost 5 bases and the J segment 4 bases; nucleotides outside the gene matches: 6. Germline values: CDR1 DFQATT, CDR2 SNEGSKA (reference sequence). The DNA of the CDR3 is TGCAGTGCTGCTACAGGGGCCCCAGATACGCAGTATTTT. Amino acid sequence: CSAATGAPDTQYF.

This chain joins TRBV5-1 and TRBJ2-3; 11 bases are a match to TRBD2. Looked up from germline, CDR1 is SGHRS and CDR2 is YFSETQ. V lost 4 bases to trimming and J lost 4 bases; unmatched junction nucleotides: 5. This CDR3 is built from 15 residues. The CDR3 reads CASSISGGAPDTQYF. The DNA for the CDR3 is TGCGCCAGCAGCATTAGCGGGGGGGCCCCAGATACGCAGTATTTT. The whole variable domain, filled in from reference TRBV5-1 and TRBJ2-3, reads KAGVTQTPRYLIKTRGQQVTLSCSPISGHRSVSWYQQTPGQGLQFLFEYFSETQRNKGNFPGRFSGRQFSNSRSEMNVSTLELGDSALYLCASSISGGAPDTQYFGPGTRLTVL.

This clonotype occurred a few times. The gene calls are TRBV18 and TRBJ1-1; TRBD1 matches at 7 bases. The germline gives CDR1 KGHSH, CDR2 LQKENI. The CDR3 is 15 residues long. The ends lost 3 bases at V and 0 bases at J; junction bases unmatched: 4. The CDR3 DNA reads as TGTGCCAGCTCACCCTCCAGGGGGATGAACACTGAAGCTTTCTTT. This encodes CASSPSRGMNTEAFF.

This clonotype was seen a few times. The chain combines TRBV6-5 with TRBJ2-7, with unresolved D. The CDR3 length is 13 residues. Germline-derived CDR1 and CDR2 are MNHEY and SVGAGI. Trimming stripped 0 bases from V and 6 bases from J, with 9 bases between. This chain's CDR3 is CASSYSTSSEQYF. DNA for the CDR3: TGTGCCAGCAGTTACTCGACAAGCTCCGAGCAGTACTTC.

This clonotype occurred many times. The V gene is TRBV7-9, the J gene TRBJ1-3, with TRBD1 identical over 9 bases. The V gene's germline CDR1 is SEHNR and CDR2 FQNEAQ (reference sequence). Losses at the gene ends were 4 bases for V and 3 bases for J; bases not matched to a gene: 4. The CDR3 extends over 15 amino acids. This CDR3 reads CASSWGTGNGNTIYF. The CDR3, as DNA: TGTGCCAGCAGCTGGGGGACAGGGAATGGAAACACCATATATTTT.

There are many counts of this clonotype. This chain joins TRBV7-2 and TRBJ1-2; TRBD1 aligns across 8 bases. This CDR3 comprises 15 residues. Germline CDR1 and CDR2: SGHTA and FQGNSA. With 1 base clipped from V and 3 bases from J, the junction kept 4 bases outside the gene matches. The CDR3 bases are TGTGCCAGCAGCTTAGGGACAGGGACCTACTATGGCTACACCTTC. Amino acid sequence: CASSLGTGTYYGYTF. The whole variable domain, filled in from reference TRBV7-2 and TRBJ1-2, reads GAGVSQSPSNKVTEKGKDVELRCDPISGHTALYWYRQSLGQGLEFLIYFQGNSAPDKSGLPSDRFSAERTGGSVSTLTIQRTQQEDSAVYLCASSLGTGTYYGYTFGSGTRLTVV.